A single sample gave rise to the 21 T cell receptor beta chains below, sequenced in a study of blood T cells in healthy people across ages. Through a sample-barcoded 5' primer and a J-beta primer mix, a second PCR was run for roughly 7 to 12 cycles. TCRdb called the 5' RACE reads again in MiXCR, with one record for every CDR3 protein. The table shows about 780,000 distinct CDR3 sequences, with about 59% occurring only once. Source material: blood. These receptors were collected from a man aged 25 to 45 in good health.

This clonotype was seen more than once but under ten times. V gene TRBV6-5 combines with J gene TRBJ1-2, with 7 positions matching TRBD1. This CDR3 is 14 amino acids long. Trimming at V came to 6 bases and at J to 4 bases, leaving 8 bases not matched to a gene. Germline loops: CDR1 MNHEY, CDR2 SVGAGI. CDR3 protein: CASSPPGQLYGYTF. In DNA, the CDR3 is TGTGCCAGCAGCCCGCCGGGACAGCTCTATGGCTACACCTTC.

This clonotype was found many times. The J gene is TRBJ2-7, the V gene TRBV6-4, with 9 bases aligning to TRBD2. J gave up 0 bases and V 0 bases, and 0 bases lay outside the gene matches. Germline V gene lookup returns CDR1 MRHNA and CDR2 SNTAGT. The CDR3 contains 15 residues. The CDR3: CASSDSSGGSYEQYF. The CDR3, as DNA: TGTGCCAGCAGTGACTCTAGCGGGGGCTCCTACGAGCAGTACTTC.

This clonotype was observed a few times. V usage is TRBV9 and J usage is TRBJ1-2; 10 bases align to TRBD1. The CDR3 is 15 amino acids. V lost 4 bases to trimming and J lost 6 bases; unmatched junction nucleotides: 9. Germline V CDR1 and CDR2: SGDLS, YYNGEE. The CDR3 sequence: CASSQQGQGHDGYTF. CDR3 sequence (DNA): TGTGCCAGCAGCCAACAGGGACAGGGGCATGATGGCTACACCTTC.

This sequence joins TRBV25-1 and TRBJ1-2; 7 bases are a match to TRBD1. Germline V gene sequence: CDR1 MGHDK, CDR2 SYGVNS. J lost 2 bases, V lost 1 base, and 1 base had no gene match. This CDR3 has 14 residues. This CDR3 reads CASSEWGQNYGYTF. CDR3 bases: TGTGCCAGCAGTGAATGGGGACAGAACTATGGCTACACCTTC.

Here the CDR3 reads CASSGGPNTGELFF. As DNA, the CDR3 is TGCGCCAGCAGCGGAGGACCGAACACCGGGGAGCTGTTTTTT. The chain links TRBV5-1 to TRBJ2-2; tentative D call: TRBD2 (5 bases). The CDR3 is 14 residues long. Per germline, CDR1 SGHRS and CDR2 YFSETQ. With 4 bases removed from V and 0 bases from J, the gap between germline ends came to 7 bases.

In this sample, this clonotype turned up a few times. The gene calls are TRBV7-2 and TRBJ2-6, with D maybe TRBD1 (6 bases). This CDR3 has 16 amino acids. CDR1 and CDR2 from the germline V gene are SGHTA and FQGNSA. V was cut by 5 bases and J by 1 base, with 12 bases left in between. In DNA, the CDR3 is TGTGCCAGCAGCCCCCCCGGACAGTCTGGGGCCAACGTCCTGACTTTC. Translation: CASSPPGQSGANVLTF.

This clonotype was detected a few times. The chain carries TRBV20-1 and TRBJ2-5; D is perhaps TRBD2 (6 bases). Germline CDR1 DFQATT, CDR2 SNEGSKA (reference sequence). The CDR3 consists of 13 residues. The germline V and J ends were trimmed by 5 bases and 2 bases, with 12 bases remaining between them. CDR3 nucleotide sequence: TGCAGTGCTCGGCGGGGAAATCAAGAGACCCAGTACTTC. This gives the protein CSARRGNQETQYF.

CDR3 residues: CASSFRGEPYEQYF. CDR3 sequence (DNA): TGTGCCAGCAGCTTTAGGGGGGAGCCCTACGAGCAGTACTTC. The chain is built from TRBV7-9 and TRBJ2-7; the D gene could be TRBD1 or TRBD2 (6 bases each). This CDR3 contains 14 residues. Germline V gene sequence: CDR1 SEHNR, CDR2 FQNEAQ (reference sequence). Trimming removed 3 bases at V and 2 bases at J, with 11 bases between.

The chain is built from TRBV10-3 and TRBJ1-1, with D possibly matching TRBD1 (6 bases). The CDR3 runs to 15 residues. CDR1 and CDR2 from the germline V gene are ENHRY and SYGVKD. The ends were cut back, 9 bases at V and 0 bases at J, with 17 bases in the middle. This CDR3 reads CAITALGGMNTEAFF. The CDR3 DNA is TGTGCCATTACCGCATTAGGGGGGATGAACACTGAAGCTTTCTTT.

The chain carries TRBV7-6 and TRBJ1-6; no clear D gene. Germline CDR1 is SGHVS and CDR2 is FNYEAQ. The CDR3 is 15 amino acids. The V gene lost 2 bases and the J gene lost 9 bases, with 14 bases spanning the gap. The CDR3 is CASSLNSGVVSPLHF. The CDR3 DNA reads as TGTGCCAGCAGCTTAAATAGCGGGGTGGTTTCACCCCTCCACTTT. The whole variable domain, remainder taken from reference TRBV7-6 and TRBJ1-6, is GAGVSQSPRYKVTKRGQDVALRCDPISGHVSLYWYRQALGQGPEFLTYFNYEAQQDKSGLPNDRFSAERPEGSISTLTIQRTEQRDSAMYRCASSLNSGVVSPLHFGNGTRLTVT.

This clonotype was counted a few times. This chain links TRBV20-1 with TRBJ2-5; TRBD2 aligns across 8 bases. The CDR3 totals 13 residues. Germline loops: CDR1 DFQATT, CDR2 SNEGSKA (reference sequence). J was trimmed by 6 bases and V by 4 bases; bases with no gene match: 7. CDR3 region: CSAIQGLGKTQYF. The DNA for the CDR3 is TGCAGTGCTATACAGGGACTAGGGAAGACCCAGTACTTC.

The rearrangement uses TRBV6-2 or TRBV6-3 and TRBJ1-1, with D possibly TRBD1 on 6 matching bases. Deletions cut 2 bases from V and 5 bases from J, with 18 bases between. The CDR3 loop spans 16 amino acids. CDR1 and CDR2 (germline): MNHEY, SVGEGT. CDR3 nucleotides: TGTGCCAGCAGTTACGGGGGGCAGAGGGTTTCGACTGAAGCTTTCTTT. Its protein product is CASSYGGQRVSTEAFF.

This clonotype was found once. This rearrangement joins TRBV7-9 to TRBJ2-7; 9 nucleotides agree with TRBD1. The CDR3 sequence is 12 residues long. Germline assignment: CDR1 SEHNR and CDR2 FQNEAQ (reference sequence). V shed 8 bases, J shed 4 bases, and the junction held 3 bases outside the gene matches. CDR3 sequence: CASRDREYEQYF. Here the CDR3 DNA reads TGTGCCAGCCGGGACAGGGAGTACGAGCAGTACTTC. The full variable domain, rest sourced from reference TRBV7-9 and TRBJ2-7, is DTGVSQNPRHKITKRGQNVTFRCDPISEHNRLYWYRQTLGQGPEFLTYFQNEAQLEKSRLLSDRFSAERPKGSFSTLEIQRTEQGDSAMYLCASRDREYEQYFGPGTRLTVT.

The count of this clonotype is one. The chain uses TRBV20-1 and TRBJ2-7, with 11 positions matching TRBD2. The CDR3 extends over 17 amino acids. V lost 0 bases, J lost 5 bases, and 12 bases stayed unmatched. Germline V CDR1 and CDR2: DFQATT, SNEGSKA (reference sequence). Written as DNA, the CDR3 is TGCAGTGCTAGAGATTTACTAGCGGGGGCCCCACGCGACGAGCAGTACTTC. It translates to CSARDLLAGAPRDEQYF.

The chain couples TRBV6-1 to TRBJ2-3; unclear D gene. The germline gives CDR1 MNHNS, CDR2 SASEGT. Trimming shortened V by 1 base and J by 5 bases, and 13 bases separated the two germline ends. This CDR3 has 15 amino acids. The CDR3 protein is CASSEGVGFGDTQYF. The DNA for the CDR3 is TGTGCCAGCAGTGAAGGCGTGGGATTTGGAGATACGCAGTATTTT.

This clonotype was detected only a few times. This chain connects TRBV2 to TRBJ2-7; the match to TRBD1 covers 8 bases. CDR3 length equals 15 residues. CDR1 and CDR2 (germline): SNHLY, FYNNEI. J gave up 4 bases and V 6 bases, and 11 bases lay outside the gene matches. Here the CDR3 reads CASSDINRGLYEQYF. The DNA of the CDR3 is TGTGCCAGCAGCGATATAAACAGGGGGTTGTACGAGCAGTACTTC.

This chain connects TRBV20-1 to TRBJ2-4; D may be TRBD1 (6 bases). Germline CDR1 reads DFQATT; CDR2 reads SNEGSKA (reference sequence). The germline V and J ends were trimmed by 1 base and 2 bases, with 12 bases remaining between them. The CDR3 contains 15 residues. The CDR3 spells CSARGNRETKNIQYF. The DNA of the CDR3 is TGCAGTGCTAGAGGAAACAGGGAAACCAAAAACATTCAGTACTTC.

V usage is TRBV11-1 and J usage is TRBJ2-3, with TRBD1 matching over 11 bases. Germline V gene data show CDR1 as SGHAT and CDR2 as FQDESV (reference sequence). The CDR3 is 17 amino acids. Unmatched junction bases numbered 7, after V lost 5 bases and J lost 0 bases. Here the CDR3 reads CASSGTGQGESTDTQYF. The CDR3 DNA reads as TGTGCCAGCAGCGGTACGGGACAGGGGGAAAGCACAGATACGCAGTATTTT.

V and J are TRBV7-9 and TRBJ2-1; tentatively, D is TRBD1 (5 bases). Germline V gives CDR1 SEHNR, CDR2 FQNEAQ (reference sequence). The CDR3 loop spans 13 amino acids. V was cut by 5 bases and J by 5 bases, with 10 bases left in between. The CDR3 loop is CASSRRQNNEQFF. In DNA form, the CDR3 reads TGTGCCAGCAGCAGGAGACAGAACAATGAGCAGTTCTTC.

The chain combines TRBV30 with TRBJ1-6, with 9 nucleotides matching TRBD1. This CDR3 is built from 17 residues. V dropped 7 bases and J dropped 9; count of bases not matched to a gene: 19. CDR1 and CDR2 (germline): GTSNPN, SVGIG (reference sequence). The CDR3 reads CAYSSFAGTGLGSPLHF. The DNA for the CDR3 is TGTGCCTATTCCTCGTTCGCCGGGACAGGGCTCGGTTCACCCCTCCACTTT.

This clonotype showed up many times. The gene calls are TRBV6-2 or TRBV6-3 and TRBJ2-3; D possibly matches TRBD1 or TRBD2 (5 bases each). V was shortened by 7 bases and J by 0 bases, with 14 bases between the two germline ends. The CDR3 consists of 15 residues. The germline V gene has CDR1 MNHEY and CDR2 SVGEGT. The CDR3 nucleotides read TGTGCCAGCACCTATAGAGGGGAAAGCACAGATACGCAGTATTTT. Its protein is CASTYRGESTDTQYF.